These T cell receptor beta chains were read from a single sample in a study of cytomegalovirus exposure and HLA in healthy donors. Profiled with immunoSEQ multiplex PCR; TCRdb holds only in-frame clones, not every one. The repertoire includes roughly 140,000 clones, 76% of them detected once, and under 2% sits in the top ten. Sequencing was done on a sample of PBMCs. The receptors stem from a woman between 40 and 50 years old in good health and CMV-seronegative. CDR3s include the opening cysteine and the closing phenylalanine or tryptophan. The D gene is left open where the match is weak. Clone size is stated in some rows and not others, as once, few, many or a class when expanded.

TRBJ1-1 - TRBV19 - TGTGCCAGTAGTATAGAGGACGGACAGAACACTGAAGCTTTCTTT CASSIEDGQNTEAFF
TRBJ1-2 TRBD1 TRBV10-3 - TGTGCCATCAGCTCCGGGGGACAGGGTGTCTATGGCTACACCTTC CAISSGGQGVYGYTF
TRBJ1-2 - TRBV19 - TGTGCCAGTAGCCGAATCCGAGAGGTTGGCTATGGCTACACCTTC CASSRIREVGYGYTF
TRBJ2-7 - TRBV18 - TGTGCCAGCTCACCATCCGTTTCCTACGAGCAGTACTTC CASSPSVSYEQYF
TRBJ2-2 - TRBV9 - TGTGCCAGCAGCCCGCACTTGATGAACACCGGGGAGCTGTTTTTT CASSPHLMNTGELFF
TRBJ2-5 TRBD2 TRBV7-7 - TGTGCCAGCAGCCCCTGGGAGGGAGAAGAGACCCAGTACTTC CASSPWEGEETQYF
TRBJ1-1 TRBD1 TRBV2 few TGTGCCAGCAGGGAGGGACAGGGTGTGAACACTGAAGCTTTCTTT CASREGQGVNTEAFF
TRBJ2-1 TRBD2 TRBV19 - TGTGCCAGTAGTATCCCGGGGGGATACAATGAGCAGTTCTTC CASSIPGGYNEQFF
TRBJ1-2 - TRBV2 few TGTGCCAGCAGTGTGAGAACCTATGGCTACACCTTC CASSVRTYGYTF
TRBJ2-7 - TRBV6-4 - TGTGCCGCCCTGTCACTCGGCTACGAGCAGTACTTC CAALSLGYEQYF
TRBJ1-1 - TRBV6-1 - TGTGCCACCCACCGGGACACGATGAACACTGAAGCTTTCTTT CATHRDTMNTEAFF
TRBJ2-2 - TRBV6-5 - TGTGCCAGCAGTCTGACAGTGAACACCGGGGAGCTGTTTTTT CASSLTVNTGELFF
TRBJ1-4 - TRBV5-1 - TGCGCCAGCAGCTTAGGGGCAACTAATGAAAAACTGTTTTTT CASSLGATNEKLFF
TRBJ1-5 TRBD1 TRBV23-1 - TGCGCCAGCAGTCAAGGGACAGGGGATGGAAGCGGCAATCAGCCCCAGCATTTT CASSQGTGDGSGNQPQHF
TRBJ1-4 - TRBV5-5 once TGTGCCAGCAGCCCAGGGGAAGCAACTAATGAAAAACTGTTTTTT CASSPGEATNEKLFF
TRBJ2-7 TRBD2 TRBV5-6 - TGTGCCAGCAGCTTATCAGCGGGAGGCCCCTACGAGCAGTACTTC CASSLSAGGPYEQYF
TRBJ2-1 TRBD2 TRBV10-1 - TGCGCCAGCAGCCACACCGGACTAGTCTCCTACAATGAGCAGTTCTTC CASSHTGLVSYNEQFF
TRBJ1-2 - TRBV14 - TGTGCCAGCAGCCAGCCCGGGGGGTATGGCTACACCTTC CASSQPGGYGYTF
TRBJ2-5 TRBD1 TRBV28 once TGTGCCAGCAGTTCGACAGGGACCCAAGAGACCCAGTACTTC CASSSTGTQETQYF
TRBJ1-5 TRBD1 TRBV7-9 - TGTGCCAGCAGCCGACAGGGGAGCAATCAGCCCCAGCATTTT CASSRQGSNQPQHF
TRBJ1-2 - TRBV19 - TGTGCCAGTAGTCTGAGGAGCTATGGCTACACCTTC CASSLRSYGYTF
TRBJ2-2 TRBD2 TRBV4-1 - TGCGCCAGCAGCCAAGTTGTGATCCAACTAGCGGATAACACCGGGGAGCTGTTTTTT CASSQVVIQLADNTGELFF